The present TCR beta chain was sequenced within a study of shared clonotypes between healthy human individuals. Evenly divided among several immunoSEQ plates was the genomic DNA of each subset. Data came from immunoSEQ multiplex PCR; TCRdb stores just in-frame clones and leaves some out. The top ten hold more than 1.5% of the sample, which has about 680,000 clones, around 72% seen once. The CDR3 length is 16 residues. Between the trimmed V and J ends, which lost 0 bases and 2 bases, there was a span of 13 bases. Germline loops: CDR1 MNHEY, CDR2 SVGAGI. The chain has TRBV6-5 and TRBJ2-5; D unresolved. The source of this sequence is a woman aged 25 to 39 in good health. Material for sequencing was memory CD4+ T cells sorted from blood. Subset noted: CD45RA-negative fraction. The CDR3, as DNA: TGTGCCAGCAGTTACTCGACTTCTGAAGGGCAAGAGACCCAGTACTTC. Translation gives CASSYSTSEGQETQYF.